A single sample gave rise to the 20 T cell receptor beta chains below, sequenced in a study of relationships among human T cell subsets. From mRNA, alpha and beta CDR3 regions were amplified using semiquantitative ARM-PCR. ARM-PCR used tagged nested gene-specific primers, then communal superprimers for exponential amplification. Using its own MiXCR run on the multiplex PCR reads, TCRdb lists one record per CDR3 protein. In the table there are about 7,300 distinct CDR3 sequences, just under 70% of which are singletons. Naive plus transitional T cells were isolated with anti-CD45RA microbeads from pooled CD4+ and CD8+ T cells. What was sequenced was naive and transitional (CD45RA+) T cells sorted from blood. Receptors were obtained from a man aged 40-49 years in good health.

The V call is TRBV7-6, the J call TRBJ2-7; D unresolved. From germline, CDR1 is SGHVS and CDR2 FNYEAQ. Trimming shortened V by 3 bases and J by 2 bases, and 14 bases separated the two germline ends. This CDR3 is built from 15 residues. This CDR3 reads CASSLGPGPAYEQYF. CDR3 DNA: TGTGCCAGCAGCTTGGGCCCGGGTCCTGCCTACGAGCAGTACTTC.

This clonotype was seen once. The junction departs from the called germline gene at one end, perhaps through a read error. The chain has TRBV12-3 or TRBV12-4 and TRBJ2-1; no clear D. The CDR3 covers 13 residues. The CDR3 is CASSLPNYDEQFF. DNA of the CDR3: TGTGCCAGCAGTTTACCTAACTACGATGAGCAGTTCTTC.

In regard to this clonotype: At one end the junction does not follow the germline gene, possibly because of a read error. The chain links TRBV5-4 to TRBJ1-6; D ambiguous. The CDR3 consists of 12 residues. The V gene's germline CDR1 is SGHNT and CDR2 YYREEE (reference sequence). The CDR3 DNA sequence: TGCGCCAGCAGCTTGCGGACTTCACCCCTCCACTTT. Its protein product is CASSLRTSPLHF.

There are a few counts of this clonotype. The J gene is TRBJ2-2, the V gene TRBV7-9; tentatively, D is TRBD1 (6 bases). This CDR3 has 12 residues. The germline V gene encodes CDR1 SEHNR and CDR2 FQNEAQ (reference sequence). The germline V and J ends were trimmed by 6 bases and 8 bases, with 10 bases remaining between them. CDR3 in amino acids: CASRDQGGELFF. The CDR3 DNA is TGTGCCAGCAGGGACCAGGGGGGGGAGCTGTTTTTT.

The gene calls are TRBV20-1 and TRBJ2-5; the D gene could be TRBD1 or TRBD2 (6 bases each). The CDR3 runs 13 residues. Germline-derived CDR1 and CDR2 are DFQATT and SNEGSKA (reference sequence). V lost 2 bases, J lost 5 bases, and 12 bases lay in between. In DNA, the CDR3 is TGCAGTGCTAGATCTCGGGGGCTCGAGACCCAGTACTTC. Translating gives CSARSRGLETQYF.

The rearrangement joins TRBV7-3 to TRBJ2-3; weak D call: TRBD2 (5 bases). Germline assignment: CDR1 SGHTA and CDR2 FQGTGA. This CDR3 spans 16 amino acids. The germline V and J ends were trimmed by 0 bases and 3 bases, with 13 bases remaining between them. DNA of the CDR3: TGTGCCAGCAGCTTAACCGACGGGGAGACAACAGATACGCAGTATTTT. As protein: CASSLTDGETTDTQYF.

V and J are TRBV28 and TRBJ1-5; 7 nucleotides agree with TRBD1. Trimming removed 2 bases from V and 2 bases from J; junction bases left unmatched: 0. The CDR3 has 14 amino acids. Germline lookup yields CDR1 MDHEN and CDR2 SYDVKM. CDR3 nucleotide sequence: TGTGCCAGCAGTTTAGGACAGGGCAATCAGCCCCAGCATTTT. Its protein is CASSLGQGNQPQHF.

The rearrangement joins TRBV15 to TRBJ2-7; perhaps TRBD1 as D (6 bases). V shed 3 bases and J shed 10 bases, with 13 bases lying between them. The CDR3 is made up of 12 amino acids. The V gene's germline CDR1 is LNHNV and CDR2 YYDKDF (reference sequence). CDR3 sequence: CATSSSGTQQYF. In nucleotides, the CDR3 is TGTGCCACCAGCAGTTCCGGGACACAACAGTACTTC.

The gene calls are TRBV11-2 and TRBJ1-5; no clear D gene. V lost 0 bases and J lost 3, with 9 bases in between. The CDR3 loop spans 15 amino acids. CDR1 is SGHAT, CDR2 FQNNGV, per germline. In nucleotides, the CDR3 is TGTGCCAGCAGCTTAGAGGCAGGAGCCAATCAGCCCCAGCATTTT. It specifies CASSLEAGANQPQHF.

The chain uses TRBV28 and TRBJ2-3; D may match TRBD1 or TRBD2 (5 bases each). This CDR3 has 13 residues. V lost 6 bases and J lost 9, with 16 bases in between. In germline, CDR1 is MDHEN, CDR2 SYDVKM. CDR3 residues: CASSSGDLITQYF. The CDR3 DNA sequence: TGTGCCAGCAGCTCCGGGGACCTCATAACGCAGTATTTT.

This clonotype has a handful of counts. The chain is built from TRBV11-2 and TRBJ2-7; no clear D gene. This CDR3 has 13 amino acids. Germline CDR1 and CDR2: SGHAT and FQNNGV. Trimming took 1 base from V and 0 from J, leaving 4 bases between them. In DNA, the CDR3 is TGTGCCAGCAGCTTAGGTTTCTCCTACGAGCAGTACTTC. It specifies CASSLGFSYEQYF.

This chain joins TRBV27 and TRBJ1-2, with no clear D. This CDR3 has 15 residues. CDR1 and CDR2 (germline): MNHEY, SMNVEV (reference sequence). Trimming pared 6 bases from V and 0 bases from J, leaving 14 bases between. CDR3 in DNA: TGTGCCAGCAGGGAATTAGTAGGAGCTAACTATGGCTACACCTTC. Its translation is CASRELVGANYGYTF.

The chain joins TRBV28 to TRBJ2-7; possible D gene TRBD1, 6 bases. V was cut by 5 bases and J by 5 bases, with 10 bases left in between. CDR1 and CDR2 (germline): MDHEN, SYDVKM. This CDR3 has 12 residues. Here the CDR3 DNA reads TGTGCCAGCAGTCCAGGGGTCCACGAGCAGTACTTC. Translation: CASSPGVHEQYF. The full variable domain, rest sourced from reference TRBV28 and TRBJ2-7, is DVKVTQSSRYLVKRTGEKVFLECVQDMDHENMFWYRQDPGLGLRLIYFSYDVKMKEKGDIPEGYSVSREKKERFSLILESASTNQTSMYLCASSPGVHEQYFGPGTRLTVT.

This CDR3 reads CASSYFGTREQYF. CDR3 nucleotides: TGTGCCAGCAGTTACTTCGGGACACGCGAGCAGTACTTC. The gene calls are TRBV6-2 or TRBV6-3 and TRBJ2-7; D is possibly TRBD1 (6 bases). Germline-derived CDR1 and CDR2 are MNHEY and SVGEGT. V lost 1 base, J lost 6 bases, and 10 bases lay in between. This CDR3 comprises 13 residues.

This clonotype has just a few counts. J is TRBJ1-6 and V is TRBV14; no clear D gene. The CDR3 loop spans 13 amino acids. Trimming stripped 1 base from V and 12 bases from J, with 10 bases between. CDR1 and CDR2 (germline): SGHDN, FVKESK. The CDR3 region has the DNA TGTGCCAGCAGCCAAGTATGGAAGGGACCCCTCCACTTT. It codes for CASSQVWKGPLHF.

A few counts support this clonotype. The V and J genes are TRBV6-6 and TRBJ2-2; 10 nucleotides match TRBD2. The CDR3 runs to 14 residues. Germline V lookup: CDR1 MNHNY, CDR2 SVGAGI (reference sequence). V shed 5 bases, J shed 6 bases, and the junction held 3 bases outside the gene matches. CDR3 in DNA: TGTGCCAGCAGTCTAGCGGGAGCTTCCGGGGAGCTGTTTTTT. It yields the protein CASSLAGASGELFF.

The rearrangement uses TRBV20-1 and TRBJ2-1, with D tentatively TRBD2 (5 bases). Germline assignment: CDR1 DFQATT and CDR2 SNEGSKA (reference sequence). With 6 bases removed from V and 9 bases from J, the gap between germline ends came to 18 bases. The length of the CDR3 is 13 residues. The CDR3 DNA sequence: TGCAGTGCGAGCCTTCCGGGGTTCGGTGAGCAGTTCTTC. It encodes CSASLPGFGEQFF.

The chain links TRBV18 to TRBJ2-7, with TRBD2 matching over 7 bases. Germline CDR1 and CDR2: KGHSH and LQKENI. V gave up 3 bases and J gave up 7 bases; unmatched junction bases: 9. This CDR3 is 14 amino acids long. The chain's CDR3 is CASSPAVVGGEQYF. The CDR3 nucleotides are TGTGCCAGCTCACCCGCAGTCGTGGGAGGGGAGCAGTACTTC.

This clonotype occurred a few times. The chain links TRBV4-2 to TRBJ2-3, with a possible D match to TRBD2 (5 bases). The V end lost 0 bases, the J end lost 8 bases, and 9 bases lay between the germline ends. CDR1 is LGHNA and CDR2 is YNFKEQ in the germline V gene. This CDR3 has 13 amino acids. CDR3 residues: CASSQDYEGTQYF. In DNA form, the CDR3 reads TGTGCCAGCAGCCAAGACTATGAGGGTACGCAGTATTTT.

This clonotype was detected once. This rearrangement joins TRBV7-9 to TRBJ2-1; a weak D match, TRBD2 (6 bases). Trimming removed 4 bases at V and 5 bases at J, with 9 bases between. Germline V gives CDR1 SEHNR, CDR2 FQNEAQ (reference sequence). This CDR3 spans 13 amino acids. This chain's CDR3 is CASSSGLNNEQFF. The CDR3 region has the DNA TGTGCCAGCAGCTCGGGACTGAACAATGAGCAGTTCTTC. Complete variable domain (other parts from reference TRBV7-9 and TRBJ2-1): DTGVSQNPRHKITKRGQNVTFRCDPISEHNRLYWYRQTLGQGPEFLTYFQNEAQLEKSRLLSDRFSAERPKGSFSTLEIQRTEQGDSAMYLCASSSGLNNEQFFGPGTRLTVL.